This T cell receptor (beta chain) was captured by sequencing in a study of cytomegalovirus exposure and HLA in healthy donors. As for the study in general: The 120 or so validation repertoires used the same platform as the 650 to 800 first-cohort repertoires, a later analysis reported. Study outcomes and limitations: Among TCR sequences, most were rare, though some public TCRs appeared in many donors.

Germline V gene sequence: CDR1 SEHNR, CDR2 FQNEAQ (reference sequence). CDR3 length: 15 amino acids. V dropped 2 bases and J dropped 8; count of bases not matched to a gene: 7. This clone has just one count. Antigen specificity is unknown. Produced via immunoSEQ multiplex PCR; TCRdb's table is partial and in-frame only. The sample consists of roughly 140,000 clones, approximately 90% of them appearing once. The donors were members of the validation cohort comprising some 120 subjects, separate from the roughly 600-subject first cohort. Sequences were obtained from PBMCs. The TCR comes from a man aged 18 to 30 in good health and CMV-seronegative. J is TRBJ2-1 and V is TRBV7-9; 9 positions match TRBD1. CDR3 residues: CASSLRGQGVDEQFF. CDR3 in DNA: TGTGCCAGCAGCTTACGGGGACAGGGAGTCGATGAGCAGTTCTTC.